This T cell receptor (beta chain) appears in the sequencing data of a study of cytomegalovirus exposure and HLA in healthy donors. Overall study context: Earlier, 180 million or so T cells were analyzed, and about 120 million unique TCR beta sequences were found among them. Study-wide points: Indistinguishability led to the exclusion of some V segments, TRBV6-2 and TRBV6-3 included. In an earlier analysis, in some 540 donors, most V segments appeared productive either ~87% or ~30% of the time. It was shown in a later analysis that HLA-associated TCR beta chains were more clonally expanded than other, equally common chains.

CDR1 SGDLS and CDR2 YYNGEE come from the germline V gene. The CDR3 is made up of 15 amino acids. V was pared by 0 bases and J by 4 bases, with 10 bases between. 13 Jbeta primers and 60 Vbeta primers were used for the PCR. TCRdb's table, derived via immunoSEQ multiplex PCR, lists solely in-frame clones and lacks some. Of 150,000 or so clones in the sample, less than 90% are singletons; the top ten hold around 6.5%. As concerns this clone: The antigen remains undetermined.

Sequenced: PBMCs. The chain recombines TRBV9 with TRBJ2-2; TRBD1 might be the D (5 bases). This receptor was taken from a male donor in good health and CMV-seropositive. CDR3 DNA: TGTGCCAGCAGCGTAGTTCCAGGGTTCACCGGGGAGCTGTTTTTT. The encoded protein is CASSVVPGFTGELFF. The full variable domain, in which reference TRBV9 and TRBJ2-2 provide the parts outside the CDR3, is DSGVTQTPKHLITATGQRVTLRCSPRSGDLSVYWYQQSLDQGLQFLIQYYNGEERAKGNILERFSAQQFPDLHSELNLSSLELGDSALYFCASSVVPGFTGELFFGEGSRLTVL.